This T cell receptor (beta chain) was recovered during a study of technical replicates of blood from a handful of donors. The CDR3 runs to 12 residues. Trimming shortened V by 4 bases and J by 7 bases, and 14 bases separated the two germline ends. In germline, CDR1 is SQVTM, CDR2 ANQGSEA. Assay: immunoSEQ multiplex PCR; the TCRdb copy retains only in-frame clones and omits some. Altogether about 75,000 clones are present, around 91% being singletons, with the ten largest covering 0.37%. The chain is built from TRBV29-1 and TRBJ2-7; D perhaps matches TRBD2 (7 bases). Sequencing input: T cells isolated from PBMCs. This clonotype was sampled from a human donor in good health. Some clones in this sample may be carry-over from other donors' samples. DNA of the CDR3: TGCAGCGTTGTGCGGGGGCCACGGGAGCAGTACTTC. Translated: CSVVRGPREQYF.